This section outlines one TCR beta chain sequence together with its context. What made the TCR beta cDNA was 5'RACE template switching with UMIs. TCRdb re-called the 5' RACE reads and shows each CDR3 protein once, DNA omitted. The ten most abundant clones cover 0.3% to 0.45% of a sample with over 200,000 distinct CDR3 sequences. The record originates from a study of T cells expressing NK-cell markers. This CDR3 is 11 amino acids long. Germline V lookup: CDR1 SQVTM, CDR2 ANQGSEA. The sequence derives from a man younger than 30 in good health. The sequenced sample consisted of blood T cells: a sorted CD56 or NKG2C T cell subset, CD4+ or CD8+ T cells, or bulk PBMC T cells (not recorded which). The chain couples TRBV29-1 to TRBJ2-1. CDR3 protein: CSVERTVEQFF.